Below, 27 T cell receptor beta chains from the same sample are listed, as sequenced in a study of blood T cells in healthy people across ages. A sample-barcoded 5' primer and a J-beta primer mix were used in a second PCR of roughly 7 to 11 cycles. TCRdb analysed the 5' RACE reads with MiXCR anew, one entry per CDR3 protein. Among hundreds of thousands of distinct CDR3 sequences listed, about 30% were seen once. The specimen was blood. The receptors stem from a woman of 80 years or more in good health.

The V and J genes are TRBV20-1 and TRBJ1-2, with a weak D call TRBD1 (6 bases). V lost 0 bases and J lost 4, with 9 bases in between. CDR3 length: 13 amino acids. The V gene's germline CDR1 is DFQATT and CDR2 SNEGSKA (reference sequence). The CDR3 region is CSARDGQSYGYTF. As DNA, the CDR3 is TGCAGTGCTAGAGATGGACAGTCCTATGGCTACACCTTC.

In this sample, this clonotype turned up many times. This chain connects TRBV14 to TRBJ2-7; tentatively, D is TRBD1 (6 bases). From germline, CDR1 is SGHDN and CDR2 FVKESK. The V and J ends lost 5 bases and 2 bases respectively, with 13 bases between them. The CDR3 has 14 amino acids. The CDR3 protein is CASSTGTLAYEQYF. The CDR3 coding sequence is TGTGCCAGCAGCACCGGGACACTGGCCTACGAGCAGTACTTC.

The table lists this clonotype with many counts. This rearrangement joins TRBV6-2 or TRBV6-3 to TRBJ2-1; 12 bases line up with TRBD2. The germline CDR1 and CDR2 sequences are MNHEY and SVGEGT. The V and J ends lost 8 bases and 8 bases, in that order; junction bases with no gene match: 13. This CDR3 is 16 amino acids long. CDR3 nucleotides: TGTGCCAGCTCCCGGACCCTAGCGGGGGGGCTGTATGAGCAGTTCTTC. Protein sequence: CASSRTLAGGLYEQFF.

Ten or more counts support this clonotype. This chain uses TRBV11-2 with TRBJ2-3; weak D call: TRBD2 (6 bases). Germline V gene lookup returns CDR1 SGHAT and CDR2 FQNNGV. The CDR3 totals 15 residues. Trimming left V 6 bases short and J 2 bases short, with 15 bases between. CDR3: CASRDSGLPTDTQYF. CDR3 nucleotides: TGTGCCAGCAGAGACTCTGGACTACCCACAGATACGCAGTATTTT.

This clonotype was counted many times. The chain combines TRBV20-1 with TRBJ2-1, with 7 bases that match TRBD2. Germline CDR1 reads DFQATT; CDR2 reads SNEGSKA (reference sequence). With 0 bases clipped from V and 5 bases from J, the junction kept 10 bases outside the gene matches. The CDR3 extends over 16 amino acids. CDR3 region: CSARDPGGLQNNEQFF. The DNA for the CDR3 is TGCAGTGCTAGAGACCCGGGGGGTCTTCAAAACAATGAGCAGTTCTTC.

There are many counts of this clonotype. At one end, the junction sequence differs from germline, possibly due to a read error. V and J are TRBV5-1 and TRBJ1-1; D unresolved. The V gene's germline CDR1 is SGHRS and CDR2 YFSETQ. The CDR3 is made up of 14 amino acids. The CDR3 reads CASSLASGGTEAFF. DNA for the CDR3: TGTGCCAGCAGTTTAGCATCAGGAGGCACTGAAGCTTTCTTT.

The CDR3 coding sequence is TGTGCCAGCAGACTAGCGGGGTGGAATGAGCAGTTCTTC. Amino acid sequence: CASRLAGWNEQFF. V usage is TRBV6-4 and J usage is TRBJ2-1; 10 nucleotides line up with TRBD2. CDR3 size: 13 residues. After removal of 6 bases from V and 7 bases from J, the junction contained 3 bases not matched to a gene. Germline V CDR1 and CDR2: MRHNA, SNTAGT.

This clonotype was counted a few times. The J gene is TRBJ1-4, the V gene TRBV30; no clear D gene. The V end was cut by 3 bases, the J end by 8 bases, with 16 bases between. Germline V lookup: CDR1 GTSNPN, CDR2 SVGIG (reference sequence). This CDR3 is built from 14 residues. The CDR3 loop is CAWRFQSQGEKLFF. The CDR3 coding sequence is TGTGCCTGGAGGTTCCAGAGCCAAGGGGAAAAACTGTTTTTT.

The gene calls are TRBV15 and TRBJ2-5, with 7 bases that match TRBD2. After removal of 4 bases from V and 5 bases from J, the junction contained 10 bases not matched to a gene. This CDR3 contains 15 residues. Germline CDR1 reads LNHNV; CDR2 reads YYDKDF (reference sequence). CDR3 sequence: CATSKTGEGRETQYF. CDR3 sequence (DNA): TGTGCCACCAGCAAAACGGGGGAGGGACGGGAGACCCAGTACTTC. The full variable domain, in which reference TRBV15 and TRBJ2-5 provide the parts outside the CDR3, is DAMVIQNPRYQVTQFGKPVTLSCSQTLNHNVMYWYQQKSSQAPKLLFHYYDKDFNNEADTPDNFQSRRPNTSFCFLDIRSPGLGDTAMYLCATSKTGEGRETQYFGPGTRLLVL.

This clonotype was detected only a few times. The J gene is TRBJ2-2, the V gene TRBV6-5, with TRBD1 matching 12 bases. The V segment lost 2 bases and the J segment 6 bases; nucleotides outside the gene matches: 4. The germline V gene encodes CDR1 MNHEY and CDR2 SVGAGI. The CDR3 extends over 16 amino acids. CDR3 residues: CASSYGDRGQAGELFF. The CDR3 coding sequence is TGTGCCAGCAGTTACGGGGACAGGGGGCAGGCCGGGGAGCTGTTTTTT.

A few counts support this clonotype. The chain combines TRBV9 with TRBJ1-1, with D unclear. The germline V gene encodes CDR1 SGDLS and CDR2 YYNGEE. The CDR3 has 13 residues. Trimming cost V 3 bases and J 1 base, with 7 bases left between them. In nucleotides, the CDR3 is TGTGCCAGCAGCGAGCAGACGAACACTGAAGCTTTCTTT. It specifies CASSEQTNTEAFF. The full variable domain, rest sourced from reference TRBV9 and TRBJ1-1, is DSGVTQTPKHLITATGQRVTLRCSPRSGDLSVYWYQQSLDQGLQFLIQYYNGEERAKGNILERFSAQQFPDLHSELNLSSLELGDSALYFCASSEQTNTEAFFGQGTRLTVV.

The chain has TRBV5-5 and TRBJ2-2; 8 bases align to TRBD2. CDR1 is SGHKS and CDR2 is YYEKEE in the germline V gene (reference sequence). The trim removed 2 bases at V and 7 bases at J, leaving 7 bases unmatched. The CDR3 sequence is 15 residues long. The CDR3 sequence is CASSFISGGNGELFF. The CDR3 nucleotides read TGTGCCAGCAGCTTCATCTCGGGGGGGAACGGGGAGCTGTTTTTT.

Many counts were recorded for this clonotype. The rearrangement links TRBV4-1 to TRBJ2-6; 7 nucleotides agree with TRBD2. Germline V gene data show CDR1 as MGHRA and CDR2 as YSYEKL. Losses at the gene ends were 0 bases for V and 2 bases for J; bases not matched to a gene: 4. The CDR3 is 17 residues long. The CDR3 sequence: CASSQEGRGAGANVLTF. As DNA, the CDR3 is TGCGCCAGCAGCCAAGAGGGGAGGGGCGCTGGGGCCAACGTCCTGACTTTC.

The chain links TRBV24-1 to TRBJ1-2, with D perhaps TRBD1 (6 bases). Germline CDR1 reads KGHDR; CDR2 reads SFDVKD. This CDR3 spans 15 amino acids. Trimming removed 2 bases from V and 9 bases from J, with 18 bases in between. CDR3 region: CATSDCGGPLIRYTF. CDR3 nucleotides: TGTGCCACCAGTGATTGCGGGGGCCCACTCATACGCTACACCTTC.

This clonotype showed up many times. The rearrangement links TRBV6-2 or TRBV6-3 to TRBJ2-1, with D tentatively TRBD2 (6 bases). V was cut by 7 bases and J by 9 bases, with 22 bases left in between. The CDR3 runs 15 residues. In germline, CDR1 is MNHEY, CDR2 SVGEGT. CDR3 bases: TGTGCCAGCACCCACTATCGACTAGATATGAGTGAGCAGTTCTTC. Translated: CASTHYRLDMSEQFF.

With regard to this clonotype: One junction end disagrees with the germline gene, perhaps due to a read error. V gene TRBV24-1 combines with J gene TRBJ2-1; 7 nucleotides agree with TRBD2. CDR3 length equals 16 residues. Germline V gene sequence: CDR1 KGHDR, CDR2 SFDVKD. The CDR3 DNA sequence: TGTGCCACCAGTGATTTGGCGGGGGTCTCCTACGATGAGCAGTTCTTC. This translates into CATSDLAGVSYDEQFF.

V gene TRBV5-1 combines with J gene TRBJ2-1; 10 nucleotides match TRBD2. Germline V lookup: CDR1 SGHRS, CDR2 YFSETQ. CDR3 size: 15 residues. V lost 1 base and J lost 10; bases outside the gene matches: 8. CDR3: CASSLFSGGKEEQFF. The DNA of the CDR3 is TGCGCCAGCAGCTTGTTTAGCGGGGGGAAGGAAGAGCAGTTCTTC.

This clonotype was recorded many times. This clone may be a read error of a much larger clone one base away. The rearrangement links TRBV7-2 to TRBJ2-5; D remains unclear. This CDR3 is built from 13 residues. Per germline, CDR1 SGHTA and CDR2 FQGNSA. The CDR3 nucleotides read TGTGCCAGCAGCCGAACGATCCAAGAGGCCCAGTACTTC. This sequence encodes CASSRTIQEAQYF.

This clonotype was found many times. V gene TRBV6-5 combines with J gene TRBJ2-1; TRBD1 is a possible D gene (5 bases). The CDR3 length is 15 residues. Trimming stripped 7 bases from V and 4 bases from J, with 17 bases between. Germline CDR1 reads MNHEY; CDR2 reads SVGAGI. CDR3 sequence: CASTKGLLSYNEQFF. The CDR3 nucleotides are TGTGCCAGCACCAAGGGGCTCTTATCATACAATGAGCAGTTCTTC.

This chain's CDR3 is CSASPRSSTDTQYF. In DNA, the CDR3 is TGCAGTGCTAGCCCCAGGAGTAGCACAGATACGCAGTATTTT. The V call is TRBV20-1, the J call TRBJ2-3; D is undetermined. V lost 3 bases to trimming and J lost 0 bases, with 10 bases between them. This CDR3 is built from 14 residues. Germline loops: CDR1 DFQATT, CDR2 SNEGSKA (reference sequence).

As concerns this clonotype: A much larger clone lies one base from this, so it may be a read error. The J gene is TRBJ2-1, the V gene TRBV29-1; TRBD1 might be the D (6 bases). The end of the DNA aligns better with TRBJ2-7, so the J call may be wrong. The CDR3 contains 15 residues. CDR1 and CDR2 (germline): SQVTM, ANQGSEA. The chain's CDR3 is CSVESRDRRYNEQYF. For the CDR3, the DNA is TGCAGCGTTGAAAGTCGAGACAGGAGATACAATGAGCAGTACTTC.

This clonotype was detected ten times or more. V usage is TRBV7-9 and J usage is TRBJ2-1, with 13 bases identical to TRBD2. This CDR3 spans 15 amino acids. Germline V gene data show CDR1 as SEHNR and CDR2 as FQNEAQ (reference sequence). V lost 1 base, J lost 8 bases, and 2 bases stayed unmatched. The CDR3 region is CASSLGTSGGDEQFF. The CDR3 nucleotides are TGTGCCAGCAGCTTAGGGACTAGCGGGGGTGATGAGCAGTTCTTC.

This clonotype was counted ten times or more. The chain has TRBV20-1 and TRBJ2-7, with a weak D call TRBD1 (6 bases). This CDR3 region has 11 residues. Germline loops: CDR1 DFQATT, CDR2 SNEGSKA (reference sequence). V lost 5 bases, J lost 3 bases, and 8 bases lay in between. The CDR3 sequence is CSAAQGYEQYF. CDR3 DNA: TGCAGTGCTGCACAGGGCTACGAGCAGTACTTC.

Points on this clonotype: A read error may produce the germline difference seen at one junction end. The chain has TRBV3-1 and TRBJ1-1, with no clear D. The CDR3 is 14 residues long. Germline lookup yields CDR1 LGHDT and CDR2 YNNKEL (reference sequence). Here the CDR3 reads CASSQEQTNTGAFF. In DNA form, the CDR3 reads TGTGCCAGCAGCCAAGAACAGACGAACACTGGAGCTTTCTTT.

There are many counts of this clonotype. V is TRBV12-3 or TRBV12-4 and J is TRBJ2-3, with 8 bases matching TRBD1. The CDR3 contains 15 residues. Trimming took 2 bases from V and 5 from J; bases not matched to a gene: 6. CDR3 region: CASSLRTGRRDTQYF. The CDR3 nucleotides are TGTGCCAGCAGTTTAAGGACAGGGCGACGAGATACGCAGTATTTT.

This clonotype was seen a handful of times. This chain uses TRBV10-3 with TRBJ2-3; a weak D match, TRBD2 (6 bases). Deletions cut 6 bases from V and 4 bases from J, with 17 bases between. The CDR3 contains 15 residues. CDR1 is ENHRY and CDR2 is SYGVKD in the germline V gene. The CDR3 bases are TGTGCCATCAGGGGGGACTGGGAAAGCTCAGATACGCAGTATTTT. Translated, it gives CAIRGDWESSDTQYF.

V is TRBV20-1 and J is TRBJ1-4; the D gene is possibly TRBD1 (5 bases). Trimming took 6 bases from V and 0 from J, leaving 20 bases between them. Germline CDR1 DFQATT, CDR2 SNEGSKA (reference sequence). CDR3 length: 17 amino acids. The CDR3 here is CSAQEGHSFATNEKLFF. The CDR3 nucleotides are TGCAGTGCCCAGGAGGGGCACAGCTTTGCAACTAATGAAAAACTGTTTTTT.